This T cell receptor beta chain originates from a study of blood T cell repertoires in COVID-19 (dated by TCRdb to the early 2020s). Regarding the complete study: The collaborator samples originated in the United States, Italy and Spain and spanned the acute and convalescent phases of COVID-19. Sample metadata almost always included a de-identified subject ID, COVID-19 status, age in years and sex. The material from the prospective study consisted of cDNA or gDNA derived from T cells, B-cell-depleted T cells, or PBMCs. A freely available public database, intended as a resource for researchers studying the immune response to SARS-CoV-2, is where the repertoires were released. Subjects who had been exposed to COVID-19, were actively infected with it, or had recovered from it provided the deeply sampled blood TCRbeta repertoires that made up the dataset. Where available, HLA class I and class II types were taken from metadata supplied by the sample provider and were not determined by assay-based typing. The samples were drawn from the first 160 participants of the ongoing ImmuneRACE study and from about 1,200 subjects provided by 6 global collaborators. On the study overall, not on this receptor specifically: Clinical and demographic metadata were provided uncurated, with the amount varying by source and participant.

V trim: 5 bases; J trim: 5 bases; unmatched bases: 6. The CDR1 and CDR2 encoded by the germline V gene (reference sequence) are SEHNR and FQNEAQ. The CDR3, from cysteine to phenylalanine, totals 14 residues. Only the CDR3 DNA is retained, 42 bases long and in frame from the first base. On this clone itself: This receptor's antigen is unknown. No much larger clone is present one base from it, and per-base qualities are unavailable.

TCRbeta CDR3 regions were amplified from genomic DNA using the immunoSEQ Assay, a bias-controlled multiplex PCR. The authors' analysis ran thus. The number of nucleated cells in each sample was estimated from the amplification of reference gene primers within the assay. To quantify the absolute abundance of each unique TCRbeta CDR3 rearrangement, sequence reads were collapsed and filtered. Productive Simpson clonality was computed per sample as the square root of Simpson's diversity index over productive rearrangements. The table comes from immuneACCESS by way of TCRdb, which keeps in-frame sequences with V and J called. Part of the clones is missing from these tables; in studies checked, under half for an unresolved V gene and the rest for unknown reasons. V, J and clone size are taken as reported in that table, and D and trimming were inferred from the DNA itself. The sample table holds over 600,000 clones, of which 80% to 90% were seen once. Together, the top ten hold roughly 0.26% of the sample.

Whole blood was collected in K2EDTA tubes by collaborating institutions according to the institutions' own protocols. For TCRbeta analysis, collaborator samples were shipped as frozen whole blood, as isolated PBMCs, or as DNA extracted from either sample type. The source material was peripheral blood. This chain joins TRBV7-9 to TRBJ2-5; 9 junctional bases match TRBD1. The TCR originated in a woman younger than 35 with acute or convalescent COVID-19. The sequenced DNA is TGTGCCAGCAGCAAAACAGGGGGCGGGGAGACCCAGTACTTC. Its translation is CASSKTGGGETQYF.